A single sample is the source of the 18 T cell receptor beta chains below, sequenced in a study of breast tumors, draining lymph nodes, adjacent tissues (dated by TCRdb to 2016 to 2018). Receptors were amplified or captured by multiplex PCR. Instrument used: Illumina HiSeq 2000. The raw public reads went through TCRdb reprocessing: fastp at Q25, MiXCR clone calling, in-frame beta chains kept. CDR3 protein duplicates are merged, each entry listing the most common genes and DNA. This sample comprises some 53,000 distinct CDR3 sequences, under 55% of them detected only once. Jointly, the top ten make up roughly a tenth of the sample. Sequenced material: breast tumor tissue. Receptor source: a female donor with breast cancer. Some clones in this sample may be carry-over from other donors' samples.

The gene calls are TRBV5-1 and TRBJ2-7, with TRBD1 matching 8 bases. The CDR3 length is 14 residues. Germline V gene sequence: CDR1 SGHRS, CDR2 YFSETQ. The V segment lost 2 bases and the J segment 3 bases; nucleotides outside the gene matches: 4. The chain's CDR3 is CASSFAGGLYEQYF. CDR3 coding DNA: TGCGCCAGCAGCTTCGCAGGGGGCCTCTACGAGCAGTACTTC.

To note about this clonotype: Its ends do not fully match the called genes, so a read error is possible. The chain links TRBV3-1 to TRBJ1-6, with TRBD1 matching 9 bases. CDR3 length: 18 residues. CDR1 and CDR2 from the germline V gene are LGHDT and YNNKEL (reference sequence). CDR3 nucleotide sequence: TGTGCCGGCAGCCAAGGATGGACCGGGACAGGGTTAGGTTCATCCCTCCACTTT. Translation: CAGSQGWTGTGLGSSLHF.

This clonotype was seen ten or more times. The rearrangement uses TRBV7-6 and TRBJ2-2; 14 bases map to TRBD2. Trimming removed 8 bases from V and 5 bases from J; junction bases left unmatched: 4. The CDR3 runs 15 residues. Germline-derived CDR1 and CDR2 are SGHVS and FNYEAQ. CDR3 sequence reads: CASRGLAGGTGELFF. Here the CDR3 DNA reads TGTGCCAGCCGAGGACTAGCGGGAGGAACCGGGGAGCTGTTTTTT.

In DNA form, the CDR3 reads TGCGCCAGCAGCCAAACCGGGACTAGCGGCGAGCTGTTTTTT. Protein: CASSQTGTSGELFF. J is TRBJ2-2 and V is TRBV4-1; the match to TRBD2 covers 11 bases. This CDR3 has 14 residues. After removal of 2 bases from V and 11 bases from J, the junction contained 4 bases not matched to a gene. In germline, CDR1 is MGHRA, CDR2 YSYEKL.

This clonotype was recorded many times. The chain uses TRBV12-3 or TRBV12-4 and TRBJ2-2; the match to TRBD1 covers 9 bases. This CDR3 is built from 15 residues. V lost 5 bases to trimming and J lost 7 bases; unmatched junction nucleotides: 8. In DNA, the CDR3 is TGTGCCAGCAGTCGTACAGGGGGCGCGGACGGGGAGCTGTTTTTT. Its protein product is CASSRTGGADGELFF.

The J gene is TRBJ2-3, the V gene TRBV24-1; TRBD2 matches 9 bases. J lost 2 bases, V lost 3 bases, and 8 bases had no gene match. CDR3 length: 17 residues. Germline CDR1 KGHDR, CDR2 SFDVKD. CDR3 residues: CATSDGLAGWDTDTQYF. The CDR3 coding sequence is TGTGCCACCAGTGATGGGCTAGCGGGATGGGACACAGATACGCAGTATTTT.

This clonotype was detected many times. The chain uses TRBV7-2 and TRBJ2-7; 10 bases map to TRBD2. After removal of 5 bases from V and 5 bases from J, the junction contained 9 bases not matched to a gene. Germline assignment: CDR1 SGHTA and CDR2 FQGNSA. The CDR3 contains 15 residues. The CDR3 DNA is TGTGCCAGCAGCCCTGAAAGCGGGAGGGACCACGAGCAGTACTTC. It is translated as CASSPESGRDHEQYF.

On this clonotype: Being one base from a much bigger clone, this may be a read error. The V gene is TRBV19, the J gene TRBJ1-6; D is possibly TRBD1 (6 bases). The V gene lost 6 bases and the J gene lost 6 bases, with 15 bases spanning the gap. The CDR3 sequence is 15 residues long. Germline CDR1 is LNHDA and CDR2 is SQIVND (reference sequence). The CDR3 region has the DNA TGTGCCAGTAGAGGGGGGGCAGGTCTTAATTCACCCCTCCACTTT. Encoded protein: CASRGGAGLNSPLHF. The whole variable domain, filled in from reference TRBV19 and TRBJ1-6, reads DGGITQSPKYLFRKEGQNVTLSCEQNLNHDAMYWYRQDPGQGLRLIYYSQIVNDFQKGDIAEGYSVSREKKESFPLTVTSAQKNPTAFYLCASRGGAGLNSPLHFGNGTRLTVT.

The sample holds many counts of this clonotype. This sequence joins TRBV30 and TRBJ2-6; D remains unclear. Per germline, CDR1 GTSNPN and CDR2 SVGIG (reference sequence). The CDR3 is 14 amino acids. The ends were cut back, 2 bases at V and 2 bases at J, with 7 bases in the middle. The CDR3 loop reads CAWSWSAGANVLTF. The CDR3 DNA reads TGTGCCTGGAGTTGGAGCGCTGGGGCCAACGTCCTGACTTTC.

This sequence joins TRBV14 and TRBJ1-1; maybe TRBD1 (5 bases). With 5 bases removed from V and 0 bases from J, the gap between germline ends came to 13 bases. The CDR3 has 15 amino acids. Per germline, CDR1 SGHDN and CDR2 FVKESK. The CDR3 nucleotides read TGTGCCAGCAGCTGGGGCCTAGACATGAACACTGAAGCTTTCTTT. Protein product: CASSWGLDMNTEAFF.

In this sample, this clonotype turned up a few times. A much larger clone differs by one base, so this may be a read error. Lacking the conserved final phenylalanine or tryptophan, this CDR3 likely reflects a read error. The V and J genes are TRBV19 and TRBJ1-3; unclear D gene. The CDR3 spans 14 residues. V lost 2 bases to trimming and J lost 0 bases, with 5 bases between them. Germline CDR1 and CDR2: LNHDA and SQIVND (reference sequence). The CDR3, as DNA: TGTGCCAGTAGTATAAGGGACTCTGGAAACACCATATATCTT. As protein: CASSIRDSGNTIYL.

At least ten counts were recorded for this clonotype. The CDR3 bases are TGTGCCAGCACCGTTAGCGGGAGGGATGAGCAGTACTTC. Translating it yields CASTVSGRDEQYF. V usage is TRBV12-3 or TRBV12-4 and J usage is TRBJ2-7, with 11 bases aligning to TRBD2. The CDR3 covers 13 residues. The junction had 6 bases not matched to a gene; V was cut back by 7 bases and J by 7 bases.

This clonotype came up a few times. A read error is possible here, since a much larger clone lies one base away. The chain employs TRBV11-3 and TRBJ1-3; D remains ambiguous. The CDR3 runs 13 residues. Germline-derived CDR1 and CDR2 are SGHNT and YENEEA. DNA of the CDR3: TGTGCCAGCCGCAGAGACTCTGGAACCACCATATATTTT. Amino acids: CASRRDSGTTIYF.

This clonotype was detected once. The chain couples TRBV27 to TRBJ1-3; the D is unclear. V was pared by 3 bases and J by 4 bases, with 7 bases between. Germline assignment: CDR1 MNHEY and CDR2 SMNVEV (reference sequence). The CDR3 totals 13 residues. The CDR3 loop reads CASSFVGGNTIYF. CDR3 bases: TGTGCCAGCAGTTTCGTGGGCGGAAACACCATATATTTT.

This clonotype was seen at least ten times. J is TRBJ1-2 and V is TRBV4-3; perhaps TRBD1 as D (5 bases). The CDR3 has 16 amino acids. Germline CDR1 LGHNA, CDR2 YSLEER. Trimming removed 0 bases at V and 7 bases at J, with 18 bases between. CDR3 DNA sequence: TGCGCCAGCAGCCAAGATAGGTGGACGTCGGGGCTTGGCTACACCTTC. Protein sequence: CASSQDRWTSGLGYTF.

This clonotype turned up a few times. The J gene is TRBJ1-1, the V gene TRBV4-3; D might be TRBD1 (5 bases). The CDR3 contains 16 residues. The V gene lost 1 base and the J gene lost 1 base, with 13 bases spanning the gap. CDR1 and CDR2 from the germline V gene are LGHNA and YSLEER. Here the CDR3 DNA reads TGCGCCAGCAGCCAAGCCGGGGGAGGAGGGAACACTGAAGCTTTCTTT. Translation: CASSQAGGGGNTEAFF.

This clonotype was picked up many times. In DNA form, the CDR3 reads TGTGCCAGCAGCCCGGACAGGGGGCCGGGGGAAAAACTGTTTTTT. This encodes CASSPDRGPGEKLFF. The chain links TRBV7-8 to TRBJ1-4, with 11 positions matching TRBD1. This CDR3 has 15 residues. The V gene end was trimmed by 5 bases and the J gene end by 8 bases; junction bases not matched to a gene: 7. CDR1 SGHVS and CDR2 FQNEAQ come from the germline V gene.

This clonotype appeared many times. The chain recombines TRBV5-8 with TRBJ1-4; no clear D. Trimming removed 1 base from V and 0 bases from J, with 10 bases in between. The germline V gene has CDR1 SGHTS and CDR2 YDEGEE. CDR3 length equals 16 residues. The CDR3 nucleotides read TGTGCCAGCAGCTTGACTTACAGTGCAACTAATGAAAAACTGTTTTTT. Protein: CASSLTYSATNEKLFF.